This paragraph reports one T cell receptor (beta chain). Its antigen is as yet unknown. This record comes from a study of human T cells and chemical hapten exposure. Notes on the study in general: Patch test score was positively correlated with the counts of PT1 expanded TCRs. Versus controls, expanded TCRs had significantly more large CDR3 similarity clusters.

TCRdb re-derived calls from the RACE reads in MiXCR, one entry per CDR3 protein. This sample has roughly 40,000 distinct CDR3 sequences, with roughly 13% found just once. As for time point: patch test 3, about 24 weeks after DPC sensitization. The treatment was: therapeutic diphenylcyclopropenone sensitization with weekly scalp DPC. Before extraction, the whole blood was not fractionated, and total RNA was taken from it. This CDR3 spans 14 amino acids. The germline gives CDR1 SGHVS, CDR2 FNYEAQ. The trim removed 5 bases at V and 5 bases at J, leaving 8 bases unmatched. This clonotype originated in a woman in her thirties or forties with alopecia areata. Some clones in this sample may be carry-over from other donors' samples. This sequence joins TRBV7-6 and TRBJ2-7; 8 nucleotides agree with TRBD2. Sequenced material: whole blood, taken in connection with sensitization to the hapten diphenylcyclopropenone (DPC). CDR3 coding DNA: TGTGCCAGCAGCCCGACGGGACTAGTTGACGAGCAGTACTTC. Translated: CASSPTGLVDEQYF.